This T cell receptor beta chain emerged from a study of vaccination effects on CD4 cells after COVID-19. In the study overall: Sample donation by two convalescent patients took place 16 days and one week before vaccination.

ViraFEST used viral peptide pools to expand antigen-specific CD4+ T cells before sequencing. At the end of approximately 10 days of culture, CD4+ T cells were isolated. SARS-CoV-2 infected the person between March and December 2020, as confirmed by PCR. TCRdb keeps only in-frame clones here, not all; method: immunoSEQ multiplex PCR. The sample carries around 28,000 clones, roughly two thirds recorded once. CDR1 and CDR2 from the germline V gene are SGHAT and FQNNGV. The CDR3 runs 15 residues. Trimming took off 0 bases at V and 5 bases at J, with 10 bases between the two ends. This clone was seen once. Its antigen is as yet unknown.

The clonotype originates from a human donor who had a prior SARS-CoV-2 infection. This material consisted of CD4+ T cells from PBMCs cultured with SARS-CoV-2 spike peptides, taken before COVID-19 vaccination. This rearrangement joins TRBV11-2 to TRBJ2-2; D remains ambiguous. The CDR3 sequence is CASSLDLWVTGELFF. The DNA of the CDR3 is TGTGCCAGCAGCTTAGATCTCTGGGTTACCGGGGAGCTGTTTTTT.